Presented here are 24 T cell receptor beta chains from one specimen sequenced in a study of shared clonotypes between healthy human individuals. TCRdb's table, derived via immunoSEQ multiplex PCR, lists solely in-frame clones and lacks some. The sample has 850,000 to 1,200,000 clones; about 70% are singletons. What was sequenced was memory CD4+ T cells sorted from blood. Subset in this sample: CD45RA-negative fraction. The receptors were sampled from a man younger than 35 in good health.

In its sample, this clone was seen once. This chain connects TRBV9 to TRBJ2-3; 7 bases map to TRBD2. This CDR3 contains 16 residues. The junction had 9 bases not matched to a gene; V was cut back by 3 bases and J by 2 bases. CDR1 SGDLS and CDR2 YYNGEE come from the germline V gene. The CDR3 spells CASSGGRGYTTDTQYF. CDR3 nucleotide sequence: TGTGCCAGCAGCGGAGGGCGGGGGTACACCACAGATACGCAGTATTTT.

The chain carries TRBV5-1 and TRBJ1-1; D is uncertain. V lost 4 bases and J lost 5, with 12 bases in between. This CDR3 is 13 amino acids long. The germline CDR1 and CDR2 sequences are SGHRS and YFSETQ. This CDR3 reads CASSQDLRTEAFF. CDR3 in DNA: TGCGCCAGCAGCCAAGACCTTCGGACTGAAGCTTTCTTT.

The chain joins TRBV19 to TRBJ2-7; 9 nucleotides match TRBD1. Germline CDR1 is LNHDA and CDR2 is SQIVND (reference sequence). Trimming cost V 6 bases and J 6 bases; bases outside gene matches: 9. This CDR3 contains 14 residues. The CDR3 is CASRRVGQGSEQYF. In nucleotides, the CDR3 is TGTGCCAGTAGGAGAGTAGGACAGGGGAGCGAGCAGTACTTC.

This chain connects TRBV7-5 to TRBJ2-2; TRBD2, as called in the table, went unchecked against the DNA. TRBV7-5 is shown as a pseudogene. This CDR3 is built from 16 residues. The CDR3 sequence is CARSLAMGLEAGELFF. As DNA, the CDR3 is TGTGCCAGAAGCTTAGCGATGGGACTAGAGGCCGGGGAGCTGTTTTTT.

The gene calls are TRBV9 and TRBJ2-6, with D perhaps TRBD1 (6 bases). Trimming left V 4 bases short and J 3 bases short, with 17 bases between. Germline V gene sequence: CDR1 SGDLS, CDR2 YYNGEE. The CDR3 is 17 amino acids. The CDR3 DNA follows: TGTGCCAGCAGCCCCACCTGGCGAGGGGGTGGGGCCAACGTCCTGACTTTC. Translating gives CASSPTWRGGGANVLTF.

The gene calls are TRBV6-1 and TRBJ1-2, with D perhaps matching TRBD1 (5 bases). Germline V CDR1 and CDR2: MNHNS, SASEGT. The CDR3 runs 14 residues. The V end was cut by 7 bases, the J end by 5 bases, with 17 bases between. The CDR3 DNA reads TGTGCCAGCATCGCAACAGGAAGCCTATATGGCTACACCTTC. Residues: CASIATGSLYGYTF.

The CDR3 nucleotides read TGTGCCTGGAGTGAGACAGGGCGTGAAAAACTGTTTTTT. Translated: CAWSETGREKLFF. The chain couples TRBV30 to TRBJ1-4; 7 nucleotides align to TRBD1. Trimming at V came to 1 base and at J to 7 bases, leaving 3 bases not matched to a gene. CDR3 length: 13 amino acids. Germline lookup yields CDR1 GTSNPN and CDR2 SVGIG (reference sequence).

To note about this clone: A much more abundant neighbour one base away suggests this may be a read error. The rearrangement links TRBV28 to TRBJ1-6; D uncertain. Germline V gene lookup returns CDR1 MDHEN and CDR2 SYDVKM. V was trimmed by 2 bases and J by 7 bases, leaving 3 bases between them. The CDR3 has 12 amino acids. CDR3 in amino acids: CASSLTNSPLHF. In DNA, the CDR3 is TGTGCCAGCAGTTTAACCAATTCACCCCTCCACTTT.

The chain recombines TRBV2 with TRBJ2-6; D might be TRBD2 (6 bases). The CDR3 has 16 amino acids. The V end lost 3 bases, the J end lost 4 bases, and 13 bases lay between the germline ends. Germline V gene lookup returns CDR1 SNHLY and CDR2 FYNNEI. The CDR3 sequence is CASSDSLGGGANVLTF. The CDR3 nucleotides are TGTGCCAGCAGTGATTCCTTGGGGGGAGGGGCCAACGTCCTGACTTTC.

This clone was seen once. The chain is built from TRBV7-8 and TRBJ2-1; TRBD2 aligns across 14 bases. This CDR3 contains 15 residues. Germline CDR1 SGHVS, CDR2 FQNEAQ. Unmatched junction bases numbered 6, after V lost 5 bases and J lost 9 bases. Here the CDR3 DNA reads TGTGCCAGCAGCCCTGGGACTAGCGGGGGCCGTGAGCAGTTCTTC. Amino acids: CASSPGTSGGREQFF. Supplemented by reference TRBV7-8 and TRBJ2-1, the full variable domain reads GAGVSQSPRYKVAKRGQDVALRCDPISGHVSLFWYQQALGQGPEFLTYFQNEAQLDKSGLPSDRFFAERPEGSVSTLKIQRTQQEDSAVYLCASSPGTSGGREQFFGPGTRLTVL.

The chain is built from TRBV7-2 and TRBJ2-1, with 15 bases aligning to TRBD2. Per germline, CDR1 SGHTA and CDR2 FQGNSA. V was clipped by 4 bases and J by 9 bases; unmatched bases: 7. The CDR3 length is 16 residues. CDR3 in amino acids: CASSSQGLAGGREQFF. The DNA of the CDR3 is TGTGCCAGCAGCTCCCAGGGACTAGCGGGAGGACGTGAGCAGTTCTTC.

The V gene is TRBV11-1, the J gene TRBJ2-3, with TRBD1 matching over 10 bases. Trimming removed 5 bases from V and 1 base from J; junction bases left unmatched: 6. CDR1 and CDR2 (germline): SGHAT, FQDESV (reference sequence). The length of the CDR3 is 16 residues. CDR3 region: CASSPKTGGGTDTQYF. CDR3 sequence (DNA): TGTGCCAGCAGCCCGAAGACAGGGGGCGGCACAGATACGCAGTATTTT.

The chain joins TRBV15 to TRBJ2-1; 8 nucleotides line up with TRBD2. With 0 bases clipped from V and 10 bases from J, the junction kept 5 bases outside the gene matches. Germline V lookup: CDR1 LNHNV, CDR2 YYDKDF (reference sequence). The CDR3 length is 14 residues. The CDR3 sequence: CATSRDELAAEQFF. CDR3 DNA sequence: TGTGCCACCAGCAGAGACGAACTAGCGGCAGAGCAGTTCTTC.

The chain links TRBV5-6 to TRBJ2-3; D is ambiguous. The V end lost 3 bases, the J end lost 10 bases, and 15 bases lay between the germline ends. CDR1 and CDR2 from the germline V gene are SGHDT and YYEEEE. This CDR3 region has 13 residues. CDR3 sequence reads: CASSSPKFRAQYF. The CDR3 DNA is TGTGCCAGCAGCTCCCCCAAGTTTAGGGCGCAGTATTTT.

This chain uses TRBV7-2 with TRBJ2-7; a possible D gene is TRBD2 (5 bases). CDR1 is SGHTA and CDR2 is FQGNSA in the germline V gene. Trimming shortened V by 5 bases and J by 7 bases, and 9 bases separated the two germline ends. The CDR3 is 11 residues long. The CDR3 sequence: CASSIRLEQYF. CDR3 nucleotide sequence: TGTGCCAGCAGCATCAGACTAGAGCAGTACTTC. The full variable domain, its missing parts supplied by reference TRBV7-2 and TRBJ2-7, is GAGVSQSPSNKVTEKGKDVELRCDPISGHTALYWYRQSLGQGLEFLIYFQGNSAPDKSGLPSDRFSAERTGGSVSTLTIQRTQQEDSAVYLCASSIRLEQYFGPGTRLTVT.

This sequence joins TRBV7-2 and TRBJ1-2; the D gene is possibly TRBD1 (6 bases). V dropped 1 base and J dropped 7 bases, with 10 bases sitting between them. Looked up from germline, CDR1 is SGHTA and CDR2 is FQGNSA. This CDR3 region has 13 residues. The CDR3 here is CASSLEGGRGYTF. In nucleotides, the CDR3 is TGTGCCAGCAGCTTAGAGGGGGGCCGTGGCTACACCTTC.

This chain connects TRBV11-3 to TRBJ2-2; D remains ambiguous. V lost 3 bases to trimming and J lost 4 bases, with 3 bases between them. In germline, CDR1 is SGHNT, CDR2 YENEEA. CDR3 length: 12 residues. CDR3 sequence (DNA): TGTGCCAGCAGCTTCGCCACCGGGGAGCTGTTTTTT. Protein sequence: CASSFATGELFF.

The V call is TRBV11-2, the J call TRBJ2-2, with 8 bases fitting TRBD1. The V gene's germline CDR1 is SGHAT and CDR2 FQNNGV. This CDR3 spans 18 amino acids. Trimming took 5 bases from V and 4 from J; bases not matched to a gene: 15. The CDR3 DNA sequence: TGTGCCAGCAGCCCGGGACCAATGCAGGGGGCAGGCACCGGGGAGCTGTTTTTT. Residues: CASSPGPMQGAGTGELFF.

The CDR3 DNA follows: TGTGCCAGCAGTTATATGCGGAATATGAACACTGAAGCTTTCTTT. This gives the protein CASSYMRNMNTEAFF. The chain combines TRBV6-6 with TRBJ1-1; D gene unclear. CDR1 MNHNY and CDR2 SVGAGI come from the germline V gene (reference sequence). V was pared by 3 bases and J by 0 bases, with 11 bases between. The CDR3 has 15 residues.

The chain has TRBV5-1 and TRBJ2-2; maybe TRBD1 (6 bases). Trimming removed 5 bases from V and 7 bases from J, with 18 bases in between. Germline CDR1 is SGHRS and CDR2 is YFSETQ. The CDR3 loop spans 15 amino acids. CDR3 protein: CASRTRQGTGGELFF. CDR3 coding DNA: TGCGCCAGCAGGACGAGGCAGGGGACGGGCGGGGAGCTGTTTTTT.

The chain employs TRBV11-3 and TRBJ2-5, with D hard to call. The CDR3 covers 13 residues. V gave up 3 bases and J gave up 5 bases, with 10 bases separating them. From germline, CDR1 is SGHNT and CDR2 YENEEA. The CDR3 sequence: CASSFGPLETQYF. The CDR3 nucleotides are TGTGCCAGCAGCTTCGGACCTCTGGAGACCCAGTACTTC.

The rearrangement joins TRBV6-6 to TRBJ2-7, with D perhaps TRBD1 (6 bases). The CDR3 spans 15 residues. Germline-derived CDR1 and CDR2 are MNHNY and SVGAGI (reference sequence). The V end lost 0 bases, the J end lost 5 bases, and 14 bases lay between the germline ends. CDR3 loop: CASSYSTGPSHEQYF. CDR3 nucleotides: TGTGCCAGCAGTTACTCGACAGGTCCCTCACACGAGCAGTACTTC.

This clone showed up just a few times. A read error may be the cause here, since a much bigger clone is one base away. V usage is TRBV6-5 and J usage is TRBJ2-3; D remains ambiguous. Germline V gives CDR1 MNHEY, CDR2 SVGAGI. CDR3 size: 11 residues. The V end was cut by 6 bases, the J end by 4 bases, with 5 bases between. The CDR3 sequence is CASSFSDTQYF. CDR3 sequence (DNA): TGTGCCAGCAGCTTTTCAGATACGCAGTATTTT.

The rearrangement uses TRBV5-6 and TRBJ2-5, with TRBD1 identical over 9 bases. This CDR3 has 15 amino acids. V shed 2 bases and J 3 bases; nucleotides not matched to a gene: 5. Germline lookup yields CDR1 SGHDT and CDR2 YYEEEE. CDR3 sequence reads: CASSLGTGKEETQYF. The CDR3 nucleotides are TGTGCCAGCAGCTTAGGGACAGGGAAAGAAGAGACCCAGTACTTC.